These 25 T cell receptor beta chains share one sample of origin, sequenced in a study of T cell responses to AZD1222 COVID-19 vaccine. TCRdb's copy holds only in-frame clones and misses some; the assay was immunoSEQ multiplex PCR. The sample holds 100,000 to 150,000 clones, more than 85% seen once. The sample consisted of peripheral blood, taken 28 days after the second AZD1222 dose. These receptors originate from an adult who received the AZD1222 COVID-19 vaccine.

The rearrangement joins TRBV18 to TRBJ1-1; D unresolved. The CDR3 has 14 residues. Deletions cut 4 bases from V and 1 base from J, with 10 bases between. CDR1 is KGHSH, CDR2 LQKENI, per germline. CDR3 nucleotides: TGTGCCAGCTCACGAGAGGAACCGAACACTGAAGCTTTCTTT. This encodes CASSREEPNTEAFF.

This clone was seen once. The chain combines TRBV7-9 with TRBJ1-1; TRBD1 agrees at 7 bases. This CDR3 spans 14 amino acids. J gave up 5 bases and V 3 bases, and 6 bases lay outside the gene matches. Germline V CDR1 and CDR2: SEHNR, FQNEAQ (reference sequence). CDR3 DNA sequence: TGTGCCAGCAGCTTTCAGGGGGATGGGACTGAAGCTTTCTTT. It codes for CASSFQGDGTEAFF.

The chain carries TRBV12-3 or TRBV12-4 and TRBJ1-3; the D is unclear. This CDR3 is built from 12 residues. The germline V and J ends were trimmed by 6 bases and 9 bases, with 12 bases remaining between them. CDR3: CASSLHVATIYF. The CDR3 region has the DNA TGTGCCAGCAGCCTGCATGTGGCCACCATATATTTT.

This chain connects TRBV7-9 to TRBJ2-7; D gene uncertain. The CDR3 covers 11 residues. Germline loops: CDR1 SEHNR, CDR2 FQNEAQ (reference sequence). Trimming removed 4 bases at V and 6 bases at J, with 7 bases between. DNA for the CDR3: TGTGCCAGCAGCTCCTATGGCGAGCAGTACGTC. It translates to CASSSYGEQYV.

The chain uses TRBV7-3 and TRBJ2-1; D ambiguous. CDR3 length: 12 residues. Germline assignment: CDR1 SGHTA and CDR2 FQGTGA. V lost 5 bases and J 7 bases, leaving 9 bases between the germline ends. The CDR3 DNA follows: TGTGCCAGCAGCCGGTCTAGAAATGAGCAGTTCTTC. Its protein product is CASSRSRNEQFF.

The rearrangement links TRBV21-1 to TRBJ1-1; TRBD1 was called by the table and not checked on the DNA. TRBV21-1 is described as a pseudogene. The CDR3 length is 15 residues. CDR3 bases: TGTGCCAGCAGGCCGGGGACAAGGATGAACACTGAAGCTTTCTTT. Translating gives CASRPGTRMNTEAFF.

This chain uses TRBV7-8 with TRBJ1-6; no reliable D call. This CDR3 is 15 amino acids long. Trimming removed 4 bases from V and 9 bases from J, with 16 bases in between. Germline V gene lookup returns CDR1 SGHVS and CDR2 FQNEAQ. CDR3 amino acids: CASSSEAARFSPLHF. CDR3 coding DNA: TGTGCCAGCAGCTCGGAGGCGGCCAGGTTTTCACCCCTCCACTTT.

The V call is TRBV7-2, the J call TRBJ1-4, with TRBD1 identical over 8 bases. Per germline, CDR1 SGHTA and CDR2 FQGNSA. Trimming cost V 2 bases and J 8 bases; bases outside gene matches: 10. This CDR3 has 16 residues. CDR3 nucleotides: TGTGCCAGCAGCTTACAGGGCCAGGGGGCATGGGAAAAACTGTTTTTT. This gives the protein CASSLQGQGAWEKLFF.

The genes are TRBV6-5 and TRBJ2-3; D ambiguous. Per the germline V gene, CDR1 is MNHEY and CDR2 is SVGAGI. CDR3 length equals 14 residues. V lost 4 bases and J 6 bases, leaving 14 bases between the germline ends. CDR3 DNA: TGTGCCAGCAGTTTGAGACTTCCGCCCGATACGCAGTATTTT. It yields the protein CASSLRLPPDTQYF.

Only one count was recorded for this clone. The chain uses TRBV10-3 and TRBJ2-1; TRBD1 matches 10 bases. The CDR3 contains 17 residues. From germline, CDR1 is ENHRY and CDR2 SYGVKD. Germline trimming cut 2 bases from V and 7 bases from J; bases unmatched to any gene: 11. Here the CDR3 DNA reads TGTGCCATCAGTGAGCCCACGAGGGGACAGGGGCAAAATGAGCAGTTCTTC. Its protein is CAISEPTRGQGQNEQFF.

This chain links TRBV29-1 with TRBJ2-7; TRBD2 matches at 12 bases. The CDR3 has 13 amino acids. Germline lookup yields CDR1 SQVTM and CDR2 ANQGSEA. The J segment lost 7 bases and the V segment lost 5 bases, leaving 6 bases of the junction unmatched. This CDR3 reads CSVRLAGALEQYF. CDR3 in DNA: TGCAGCGTTAGACTAGCGGGGGCCCTTGAGCAGTACTTC.

The chain has TRBV6-5 and TRBJ2-3; a weak D match, TRBD1 (5 bases). The V end lost 0 bases, the J end lost 4 bases, and 11 bases lay between the germline ends. This CDR3 is built from 15 residues. CDR1 and CDR2 (germline): MNHEY, SVGAGI. The CDR3, as DNA: TGTGCCAGCAGTTACTCGTCAGGGATCGCAGATACGCAGTATTTT. Translation: CASSYSSGIADTQYF.

This clone has only one observation. V is TRBV6-4 and J is TRBJ1-5; D gene unclear. This CDR3 region has 20 residues. Trimming took off 6 bases at V and 0 bases at J, with 27 bases between the two ends. Per the germline V gene, CDR1 is MRHNA and CDR2 is SNTAGT. CDR3 amino acids: CASSSQTPRSLFYSNQPQHF. CDR3 in DNA: TGTGCCAGCAGCTCACAGACCCCCCGATCCCTATTCTATAGCAATCAGCCCCAGCATTTT.

J is TRBJ1-2 and V is TRBV19; unclear D gene. Germline V gene lookup returns CDR1 LNHDA and CDR2 SQIVND (reference sequence). V gave up 5 bases and J gave up 4 bases, with 17 bases separating them. CDR3 length: 15 amino acids. CDR3 region: CASSFGTSGSYGYTF. The CDR3 nucleotides read TGTGCCAGTAGTTTTGGAACCTCTGGGTCCTATGGCTACACCTTC.

As DNA, the CDR3 is TGTGCCAGCAGTTATAGGGGGGGCAATCAGCCCCAGCATTTT. This gives the protein CASSYRGGNQPQHF. The chain uses TRBV3-1 (or the pseudogene TRBV3-2) and TRBJ1-5; D may be TRBD1 (6 bases). Germline CDR1 LGHDT, CDR2 YNNKEL (reference sequence). CDR3 size: 14 residues. Trimming left V 6 bases short and J 2 bases short, with 11 bases between.

The gene calls are TRBV5-1 and TRBJ2-7, with D maybe TRBD1 (6 bases). V lost 4 bases and J lost 0, with 11 bases in between. Germline V gene sequence: CDR1 SGHRS, CDR2 YFSETQ. CDR3 length: 14 amino acids. CDR3 coding DNA: TGCGCCAGCAGCGAGGGGACAAACTCCTACGAGCAGTACTTC. Translated: CASSEGTNSYEQYF.

This clone appeared a few times. The rearrangement links TRBV6-5 to TRBJ2-7; D gene uncertain. V was shortened by 6 bases and J by 0 bases, with 15 bases between the two germline ends. The germline CDR1 and CDR2 sequences are MNHEY and SVGAGI. This CDR3 is built from 15 residues. CDR3 sequence reads: CASRTDRMSSYEQYF. CDR3 nucleotides: TGTGCCAGCAGGACCGACCGGATGAGCTCCTACGAGCAGTACTTC.

The chain joins TRBV18 to TRBJ2-3, with TRBD2 matching over 7 bases. The CDR3 has 16 amino acids. CDR1 and CDR2 (germline): KGHSH, LQKENI. V was clipped by 0 bases and J by 1 base; unmatched bases: 4. The CDR3 spells CASSPPLAERTDTQYF. CDR3 in DNA: TGTGCCAGCTCACCACCCCTAGCGGAGCGCACAGATACGCAGTATTTT.

The chain uses TRBV27 and TRBJ2-7; no firm D call. Germline CDR1 and CDR2: MNHEY and SMNVEV (reference sequence). The CDR3 is 15 residues long. V was clipped by 5 bases and J by 2 bases, with 16 bases between them. CDR3 coding DNA: TGTGCCAGCAGTCTTGGGTTGGGCTTCACCTACGAGCAGTACTTC. It specifies CASSLGLGFTYEQYF.

The genes are TRBV6-2 or TRBV6-3 and TRBJ1-1; D possibly corresponds to TRBD1 (5 bases). The CDR3 consists of 17 residues. The germline V gene has CDR1 MNHEY and CDR2 SVGEGT. The germline V and J ends were trimmed by 2 bases and 3 bases, with 19 bases remaining between them. This CDR3 reads CASSYDTSGVGDTEAFF. The CDR3 DNA is TGTGCCAGCAGTTACGATACGTCAGGAGTGGGGGACACTGAAGCTTTCTTT.

The count of this clone is one. The CDR3 DNA reads as TGTGCCAGCTCACCCCGGACGGACTCTGGAAACACCATATATTTT. It codes for CASSPRTDSGNTIYF. The gene calls are TRBV18 and TRBJ1-3, with no clear D. V was clipped by 3 bases and J by 0 bases, with 9 bases between them. Germline V gives CDR1 KGHSH, CDR2 LQKENI. The CDR3 consists of 15 residues.

In this sample, this clone turned up once. This sequence joins TRBV7-3 and TRBJ1-2; 7 bases are shared with TRBD1. The CDR3 has 13 residues. With 2 bases clipped from V and 8 bases from J, the junction kept 5 bases outside the gene matches. Germline V gene lookup returns CDR1 SGHTA and CDR2 FQGTGA. In DNA form, the CDR3 reads TGTGCCAGCAGCTTAGCTCAGGGGGAAGGCTACACCTTC. Translation gives CASSLAQGEGYTF.

The chain combines TRBV6-1 with TRBJ1-3; TRBD1 agrees at 7 bases. Trimming cost V 2 bases and J 9 bases; bases outside gene matches: 1. The CDR3 contains 12 residues. Germline assignment: CDR1 MNHNS and CDR2 SASEGT. The CDR3 loop reads CASSERTGTIYF. CDR3 nucleotide sequence: TGTGCCAGCAGTGAACGGACAGGCACCATATATTTT.

This chain uses TRBV13 with TRBJ1-6; D is unclear. Trimming removed 2 bases at V and 9 bases at J, with 11 bases between. Germline V gene data show CDR1 as PRHDT and CDR2 as FYEKMQ (reference sequence). The CDR3 consists of 14 residues. The CDR3 spells CASSLNRGSSPLHF. For the CDR3, the DNA is TGTGCCAGCAGCTTAAACCGGGGTAGTTCACCCCTCCACTTT. The variable domain in full, completed from reference TRBV13 and TRBJ1-6, reads AAGVIQSPRHLIKEKRETATLKCYPIPRHDTVYWYQQGPGQDPQFLISFYEKMQSDKGSIPDRFSAQQFSDYHSELNMSSLELGDSALYFCASSLNRGSSPLHFGNGTRLTVT.

This clone was recorded once. The gene calls are TRBV11-2 and TRBJ2-3, with D tentatively TRBD1 (5 bases). This CDR3 has 14 amino acids. Trimming took 6 bases from V and 1 from J, leaving 11 bases between them. CDR1 is SGHAT and CDR2 is FQNNGV in the germline V gene. This CDR3 reads CASSFQGGTDTQYF. DNA of the CDR3: TGTGCCAGCAGTTTCCAGGGTGGCACAGATACGCAGTATTTT.